This note documents a single T cell receptor beta chain sequence. What it recognizes is unknown. This sample stems from a study of regulatory and conventional T cells in RAG deficiency. Study observations and caveats: Control T-cell subsets had markedly higher Shannon entropy and lower Simpson indices than RAG-deficient patients. Treg unique TCR beta sequences were around 100-fold fewer in Omenn syndrome and CID/AS patients than controls. Patient subsets had shorter CDR3s; Omenn Treg-Tconv overlap exceeded 80%.

The V end lost 4 bases, the J end lost 3 bases, and 11 bases lay between the germline ends. This CDR3 has 15 residues. Per germline, CDR1 SGHKS and CDR2 YYEKEE (reference sequence). Conventional CD4+ T cells were sorted from blood as CD25-low CD127-high cells. Profiled with immunoSEQ multiplex PCR; TCRdb holds only in-frame clones, not every one. The sample has about 46,000 clones, 90% seen once. These same records also appear under a second study, on regulatory T cells. That work contributes: Primers: 52 TRBV forward and 13 TRBJ reverse.

The chain couples TRBV5-5 to TRBJ1-6, with D uncertain. The sample comprised CD4+ effector T cells sorted from blood. The receptor was derived from a human donor in good health. The CDR3 coding sequence is TGTGCCAGCAGCCCTACAGAGAACTATAATTCACCCCTCCACTTT. It codes for CASSPTENYNSPLHF. Using reference TRBV5-5 and TRBJ1-6 for the parts outside the CDR3, the full variable domain is DAGVTQSPTHLIKTRGQQVTLRCSPISGHKSVSWYQQVLGQGPQFIFQYYEKEERGRGNFPDRFSARQFPNYSSELNVNALLLGDSALYLCASSPTENYNSPLHFGNGTRLTVT.